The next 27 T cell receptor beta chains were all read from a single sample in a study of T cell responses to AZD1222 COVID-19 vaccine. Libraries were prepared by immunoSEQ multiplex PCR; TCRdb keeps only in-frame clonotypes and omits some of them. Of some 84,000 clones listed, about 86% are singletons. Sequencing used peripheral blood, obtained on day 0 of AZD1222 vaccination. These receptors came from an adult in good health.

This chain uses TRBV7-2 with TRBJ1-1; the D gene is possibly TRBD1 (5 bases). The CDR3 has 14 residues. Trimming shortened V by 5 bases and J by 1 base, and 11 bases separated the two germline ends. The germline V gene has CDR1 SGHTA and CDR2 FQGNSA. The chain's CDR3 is CASSPGAWNTEAFF. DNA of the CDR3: TGTGCCAGCAGCCCTGGGGCCTGGAACACTGAAGCTTTCTTT.

CDR3 sequence: CASTLRGQGGTEAFF. Here the CDR3 DNA reads TGTGCCAGCACCCTACGGGGACAGGGTGGGACTGAAGCTTTCTTT. The gene calls are TRBV6-5 and TRBJ1-1, with 9 nucleotides matching TRBD1. Trimming at V came to 7 bases and at J to 5 bases, leaving 11 bases not matched to a gene. The CDR3 is 15 residues long. The germline V gene encodes CDR1 MNHEY and CDR2 SVGAGI.

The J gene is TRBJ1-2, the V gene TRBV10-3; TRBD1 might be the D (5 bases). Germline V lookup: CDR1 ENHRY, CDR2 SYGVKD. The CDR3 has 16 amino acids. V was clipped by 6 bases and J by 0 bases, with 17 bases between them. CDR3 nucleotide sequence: TGTGCCATCAGCCCGGGACTCCTCGGGTCTAACTATGGCTACACCTTC. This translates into CAISPGLLGSNYGYTF.

DNA for the CDR3: TGTGCCAGTACTAGGGACAGGGCAGTTAGCAATCAGCCCCAGCATTTT. It specifies CASTRDRAVSNQPQHF. The genes are TRBV19 and TRBJ1-5; 9 bases map to TRBD1. The germline gives CDR1 LNHDA, CDR2 SQIVND (reference sequence). The J segment lost 0 bases and the V segment lost 7 bases, leaving 7 bases of the junction unmatched. The CDR3 is 16 amino acids. Supplemented by reference TRBV19 and TRBJ1-5, the full variable domain reads DGGITQSPKYLFRKEGQNVTLSCEQNLNHDAMYWYRQDPGQGLRLIYYSQIVNDFQKGDIAEGYSVSREKKESFPLTVTSAQKNPTAFYLCASTRDRAVSNQPQHFGDGTRLSIL.

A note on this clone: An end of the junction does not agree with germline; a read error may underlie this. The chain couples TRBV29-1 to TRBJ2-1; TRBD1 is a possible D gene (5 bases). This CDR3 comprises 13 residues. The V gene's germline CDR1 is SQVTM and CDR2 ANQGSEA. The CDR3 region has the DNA TGCAGCGCCCAAGATCGGACAAGCAATGGGCAGTTCTTC. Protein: CSAQDRTSNGQFF.

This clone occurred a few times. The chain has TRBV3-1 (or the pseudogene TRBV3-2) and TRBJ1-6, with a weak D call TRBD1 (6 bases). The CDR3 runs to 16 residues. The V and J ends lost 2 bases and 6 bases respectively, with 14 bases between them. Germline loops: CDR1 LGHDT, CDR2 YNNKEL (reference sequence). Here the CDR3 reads CASSQSVGASNSPLHF. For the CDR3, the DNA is TGTGCCAGCAGCCAAAGTGTGGGGGCTTCTAATTCACCCCTCCACTTT.

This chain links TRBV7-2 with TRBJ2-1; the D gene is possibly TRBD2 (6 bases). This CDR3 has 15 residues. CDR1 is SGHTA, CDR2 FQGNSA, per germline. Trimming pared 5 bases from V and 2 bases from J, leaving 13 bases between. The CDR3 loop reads CASSARLDAYNEQFF. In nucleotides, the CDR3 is TGTGCCAGCAGCGCCCGACTAGACGCCTACAATGAGCAGTTCTTC.

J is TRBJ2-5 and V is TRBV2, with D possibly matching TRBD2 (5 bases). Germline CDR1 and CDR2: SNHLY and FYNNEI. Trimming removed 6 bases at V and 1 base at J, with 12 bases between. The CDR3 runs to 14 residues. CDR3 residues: CASRQVATQETQYF. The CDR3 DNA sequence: TGTGCCAGCAGGCAAGTAGCGACCCAAGAGACCCAGTACTTC.

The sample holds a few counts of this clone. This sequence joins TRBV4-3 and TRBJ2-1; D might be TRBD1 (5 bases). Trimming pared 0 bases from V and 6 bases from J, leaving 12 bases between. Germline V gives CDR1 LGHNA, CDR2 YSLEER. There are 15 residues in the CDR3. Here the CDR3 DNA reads TGCGCCAGCAGCCAAGATGGGAACAGGTTCAATGAGCAGTTCTTC. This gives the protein CASSQDGNRFNEQFF.

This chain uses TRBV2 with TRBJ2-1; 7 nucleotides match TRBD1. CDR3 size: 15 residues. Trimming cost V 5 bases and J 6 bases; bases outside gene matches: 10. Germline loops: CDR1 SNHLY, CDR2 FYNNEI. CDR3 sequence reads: CASSKTGNPGNEQFF. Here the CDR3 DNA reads TGTGCCAGCAGTAAGACAGGGAACCCCGGCAATGAGCAGTTCTTC.

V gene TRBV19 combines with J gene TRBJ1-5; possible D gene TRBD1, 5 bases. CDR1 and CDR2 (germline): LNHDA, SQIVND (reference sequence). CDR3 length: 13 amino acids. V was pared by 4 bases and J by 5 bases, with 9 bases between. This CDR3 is CASSRVGDQPQHF. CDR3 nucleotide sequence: TGTGCCAGTAGTAGGGTGGGGGATCAGCCCCAGCATTTT.

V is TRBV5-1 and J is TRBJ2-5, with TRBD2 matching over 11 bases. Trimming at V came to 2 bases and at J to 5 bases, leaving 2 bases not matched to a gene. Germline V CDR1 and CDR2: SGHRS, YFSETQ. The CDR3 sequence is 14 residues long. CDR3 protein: CASSLGTSGETQYF. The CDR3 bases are TGCGCCAGCAGCTTAGGGACTAGCGGCGAGACCCAGTACTTC.

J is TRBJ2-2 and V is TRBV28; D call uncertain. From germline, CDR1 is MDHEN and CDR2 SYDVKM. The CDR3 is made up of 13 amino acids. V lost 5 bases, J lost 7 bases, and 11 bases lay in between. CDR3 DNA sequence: TGTGCCAGCAGTCCCCCCCGAGACGGGGAGCTGTTTTTT. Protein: CASSPPRDGELFF.

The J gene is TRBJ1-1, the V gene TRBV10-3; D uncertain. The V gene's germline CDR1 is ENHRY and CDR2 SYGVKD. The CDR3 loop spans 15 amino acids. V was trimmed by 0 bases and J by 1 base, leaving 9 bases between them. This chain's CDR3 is CAISESGSGNTEAFF. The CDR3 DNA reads TGTGCCATCAGTGAGTCGGGCTCCGGGAACACTGAAGCTTTCTTT.

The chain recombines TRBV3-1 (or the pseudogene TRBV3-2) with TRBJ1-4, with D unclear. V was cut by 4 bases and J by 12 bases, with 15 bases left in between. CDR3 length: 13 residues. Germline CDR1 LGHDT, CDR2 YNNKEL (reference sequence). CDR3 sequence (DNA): TGTGCCAGCAGCCTAGTTCTATGTGAGGAACTGTTTTTT. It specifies CASSLVLCEELFF.

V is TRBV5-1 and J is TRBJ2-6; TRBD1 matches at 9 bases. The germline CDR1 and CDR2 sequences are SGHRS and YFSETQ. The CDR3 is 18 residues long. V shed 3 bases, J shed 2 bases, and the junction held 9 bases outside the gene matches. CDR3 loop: CASSSDQQGATGANVLTF. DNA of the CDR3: TGCGCCAGCAGCTCCGATCAACAGGGGGCTACTGGGGCCAACGTCCTGACTTTC.

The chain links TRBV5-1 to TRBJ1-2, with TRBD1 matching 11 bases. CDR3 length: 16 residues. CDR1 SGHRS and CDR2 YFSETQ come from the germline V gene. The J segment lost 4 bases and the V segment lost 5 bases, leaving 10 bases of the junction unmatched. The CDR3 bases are TGCGCCAGCAGTCCCGATGGACAGGGGGCGACCTATGGCTACACCTTC. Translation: CASSPDGQGATYGYTF. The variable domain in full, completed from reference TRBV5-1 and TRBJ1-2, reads KAGVTQTPRYLIKTRGQQVTLSCSPISGHRSVSWYQQTPGQGLQFLFEYFSETQRNKGNFPGRFSGRQFSNSRSEMNVSTLELGDSALYLCASSPDGQGATYGYTFGSGTRLTVV.

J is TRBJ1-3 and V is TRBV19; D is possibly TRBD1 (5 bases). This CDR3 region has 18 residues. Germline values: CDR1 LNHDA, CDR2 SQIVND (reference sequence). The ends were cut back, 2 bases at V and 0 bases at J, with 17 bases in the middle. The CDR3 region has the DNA TGTGCCAGTAGTATATTCTCAGGGACTCAAGGCTCTGGAAACACCATATATTTT. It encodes CASSIFSGTQGSGNTIYF.

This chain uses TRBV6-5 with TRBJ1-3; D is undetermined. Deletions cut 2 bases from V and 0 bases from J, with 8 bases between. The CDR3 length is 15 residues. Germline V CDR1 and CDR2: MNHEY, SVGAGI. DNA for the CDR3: TGTGCCAGCAGTTACAACCGCATCTCTGGAAACACCATATATTTT. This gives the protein CASSYNRISGNTIYF.

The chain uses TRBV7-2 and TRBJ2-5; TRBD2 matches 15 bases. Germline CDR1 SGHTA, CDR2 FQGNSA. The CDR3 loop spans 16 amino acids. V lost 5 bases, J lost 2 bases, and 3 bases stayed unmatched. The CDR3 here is CASSPGLAGGQETQYF. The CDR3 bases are TGTGCCAGCAGCCCAGGACTAGCGGGAGGGCAAGAGACCCAGTACTTC.

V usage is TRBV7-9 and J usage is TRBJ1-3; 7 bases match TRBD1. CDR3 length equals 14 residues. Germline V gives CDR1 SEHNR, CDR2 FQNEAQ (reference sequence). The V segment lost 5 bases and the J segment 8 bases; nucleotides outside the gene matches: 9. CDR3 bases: TGTGCCAGCAGCCCAGGGGGACAGTCATACACCATATATTTT. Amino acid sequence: CASSPGGQSYTIYF.

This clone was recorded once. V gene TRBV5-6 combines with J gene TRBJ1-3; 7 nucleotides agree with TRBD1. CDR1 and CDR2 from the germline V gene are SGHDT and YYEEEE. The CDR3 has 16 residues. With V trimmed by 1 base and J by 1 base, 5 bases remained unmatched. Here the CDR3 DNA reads TGTGCCAGCAGCTTGTCGTTACAGGGGTCTGGAAACACCATATATTTT. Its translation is CASSLSLQGSGNTIYF.

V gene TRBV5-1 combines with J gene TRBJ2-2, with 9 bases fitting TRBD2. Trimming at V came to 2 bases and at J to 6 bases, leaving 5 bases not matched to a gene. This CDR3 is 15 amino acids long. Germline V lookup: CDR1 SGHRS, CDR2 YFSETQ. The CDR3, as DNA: TGCGCCAGCAGCTTAGGGACTAGCAAGGCCGGGGAGCTGTTTTTT. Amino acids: CASSLGTSKAGELFF.

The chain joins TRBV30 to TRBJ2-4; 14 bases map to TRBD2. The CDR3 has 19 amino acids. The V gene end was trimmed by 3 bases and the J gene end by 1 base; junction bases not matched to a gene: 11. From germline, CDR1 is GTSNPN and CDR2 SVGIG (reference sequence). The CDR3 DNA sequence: TGTGCCTGGAGGGGCGGGACTAGCGGGAGTAAGGGGGCCAAAAACATTCAGTACTTC. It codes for CAWRGGTSGSKGAKNIQYF.

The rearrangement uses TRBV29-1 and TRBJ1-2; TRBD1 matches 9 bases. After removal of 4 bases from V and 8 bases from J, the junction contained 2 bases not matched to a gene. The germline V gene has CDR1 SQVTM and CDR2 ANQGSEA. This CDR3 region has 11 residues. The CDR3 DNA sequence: TGCAGCGTTGGAGGACAGGGGGGCTACACCTTC. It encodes CSVGGQGGYTF.

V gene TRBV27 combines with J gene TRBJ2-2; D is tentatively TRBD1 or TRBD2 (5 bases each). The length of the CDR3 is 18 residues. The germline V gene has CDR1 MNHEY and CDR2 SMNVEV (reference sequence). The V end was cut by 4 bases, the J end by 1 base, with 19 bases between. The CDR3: CASSSPHRAGRNTGELFF. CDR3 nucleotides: TGTGCCAGCAGTTCCCCACACCGGGCAGGGAGGAACACCGGGGAGCTGTTTTTT.

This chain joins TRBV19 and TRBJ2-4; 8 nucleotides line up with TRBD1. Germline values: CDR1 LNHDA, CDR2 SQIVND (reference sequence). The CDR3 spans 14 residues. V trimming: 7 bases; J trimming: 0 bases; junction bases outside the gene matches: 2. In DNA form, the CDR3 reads TGTGCCAGTATGGGGACAGGAGCCAAAAACATTCAGTACTTC. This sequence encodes CASMGTGAKNIQYF.